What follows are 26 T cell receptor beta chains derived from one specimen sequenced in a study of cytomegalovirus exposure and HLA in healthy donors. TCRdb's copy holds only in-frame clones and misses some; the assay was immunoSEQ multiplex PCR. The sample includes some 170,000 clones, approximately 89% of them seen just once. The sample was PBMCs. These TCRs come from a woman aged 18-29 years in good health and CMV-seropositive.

CDR3 in amino acids: CACVPGLYYEQYF. The CDR3 nucleotides read TGTGCCTGTGTTCCGGGACTTTACTACGAGCAGTACTTC. V usage is TRBV30 and J usage is TRBJ2-7; perhaps TRBD2 as D (6 bases). The germline gives CDR1 GTSNPN, CDR2 SVGIG (reference sequence). The CDR3 length is 13 residues. V lost 6 bases and J 3 bases, leaving 15 bases between the germline ends.

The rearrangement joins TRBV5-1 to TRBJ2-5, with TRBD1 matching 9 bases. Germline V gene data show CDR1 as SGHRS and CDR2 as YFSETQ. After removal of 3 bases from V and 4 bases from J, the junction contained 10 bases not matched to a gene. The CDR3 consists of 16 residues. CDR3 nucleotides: TGCGCCAGCAGCTCCACCAGAACAGGGGGCGCAGAGACCCAGTACTTC. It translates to CASSSTRTGGAETQYF. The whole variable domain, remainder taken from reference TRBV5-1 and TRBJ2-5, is KAGVTQTPRYLIKTRGQQVTLSCSPISGHRSVSWYQQTPGQGLQFLFEYFSETQRNKGNFPGRFSGRQFSNSRSEMNVSTLELGDSALYLCASSSTRTGGAETQYFGPGTRLLVL.

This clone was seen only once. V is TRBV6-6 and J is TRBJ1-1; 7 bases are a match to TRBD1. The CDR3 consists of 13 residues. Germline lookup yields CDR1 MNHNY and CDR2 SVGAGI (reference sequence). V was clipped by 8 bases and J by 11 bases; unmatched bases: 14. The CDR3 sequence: CASWDRASLKAFF. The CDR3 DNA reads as TGTGCCAGCTGGGACAGAGCGTCGCTCAAGGCTTTCTTT.

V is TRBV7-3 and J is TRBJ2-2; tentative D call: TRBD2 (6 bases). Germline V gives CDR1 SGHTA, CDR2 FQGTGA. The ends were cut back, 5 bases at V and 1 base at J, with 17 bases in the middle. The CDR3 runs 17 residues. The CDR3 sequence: CASSRRAGGENTGELFF. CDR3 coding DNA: TGTGCCAGCAGCCGCCGGGCGGGCGGGGAGAACACCGGGGAGCTGTTTTTT.

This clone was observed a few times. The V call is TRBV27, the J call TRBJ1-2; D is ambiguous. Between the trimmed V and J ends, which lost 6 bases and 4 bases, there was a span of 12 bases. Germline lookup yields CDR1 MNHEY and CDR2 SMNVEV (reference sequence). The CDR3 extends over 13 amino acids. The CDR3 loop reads CASSDGFRYGYTF. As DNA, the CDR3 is TGTGCCAGCAGCGACGGGTTTCGCTATGGCTACACCTTC.

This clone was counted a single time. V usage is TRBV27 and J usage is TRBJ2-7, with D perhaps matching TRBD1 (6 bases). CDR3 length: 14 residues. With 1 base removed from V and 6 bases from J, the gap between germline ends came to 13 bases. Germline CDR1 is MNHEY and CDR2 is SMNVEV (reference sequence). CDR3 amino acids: CASSLLDRPTEQYF. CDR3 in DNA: TGTGCCAGCAGTTTATTAGACAGGCCCACCGAGCAGTACTTC.

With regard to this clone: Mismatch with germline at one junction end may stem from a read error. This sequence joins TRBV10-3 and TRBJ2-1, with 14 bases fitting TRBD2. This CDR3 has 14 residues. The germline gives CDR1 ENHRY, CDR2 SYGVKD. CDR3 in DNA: TGTGCCATCAGGGATTCGACTAGCGGGAGGGCCATAGTCTTC. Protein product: CAIRDSTSGRAIVF.

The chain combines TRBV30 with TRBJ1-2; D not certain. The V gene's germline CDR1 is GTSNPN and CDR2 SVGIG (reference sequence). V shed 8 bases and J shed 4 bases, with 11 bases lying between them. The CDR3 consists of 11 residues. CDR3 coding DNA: TGTGCCCTGAGAAGTGTCTATGGCTACACCTTC. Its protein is CALRSVYGYTF.

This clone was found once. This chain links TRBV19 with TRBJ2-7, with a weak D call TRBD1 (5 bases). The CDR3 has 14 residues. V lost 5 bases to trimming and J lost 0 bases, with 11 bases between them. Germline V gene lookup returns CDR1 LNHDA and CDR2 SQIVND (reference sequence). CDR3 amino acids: CASSFSRDSYEQYF. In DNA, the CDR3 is TGTGCCAGTAGTTTCAGCAGGGACTCCTACGAGCAGTACTTC.

The CDR3 nucleotides read TGTGCCAGCAGCCCAGGACACCTCATTTCCTACAATGAGCAGTTCTTC. As protein: CASSPGHLISYNEQFF. The rearrangement links TRBV5-6 to TRBJ2-1; a possible D gene is TRBD1 (5 bases). Germline V gene lookup returns CDR1 SGHDT and CDR2 YYEEEE. There are 16 residues in the CDR3. Trimming stripped 4 bases from V and 1 base from J, with 15 bases between.

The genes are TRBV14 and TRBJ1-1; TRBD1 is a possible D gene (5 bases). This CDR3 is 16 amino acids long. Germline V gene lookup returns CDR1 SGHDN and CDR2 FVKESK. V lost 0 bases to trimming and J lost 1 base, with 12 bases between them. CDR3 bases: TGTGCCAGCAGCCAAGACGGAGGGGAATGGAACACTGAAGCTTTCTTT. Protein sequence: CASSQDGGEWNTEAFF.

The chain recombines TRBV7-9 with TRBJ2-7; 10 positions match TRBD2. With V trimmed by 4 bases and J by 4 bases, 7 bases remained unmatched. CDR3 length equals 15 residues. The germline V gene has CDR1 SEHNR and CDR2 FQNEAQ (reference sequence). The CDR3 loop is CASSSPSGSRYEQYF. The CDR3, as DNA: TGTGCCAGCAGCTCCCCTAGCGGGAGTAGGTACGAGCAGTACTTC.

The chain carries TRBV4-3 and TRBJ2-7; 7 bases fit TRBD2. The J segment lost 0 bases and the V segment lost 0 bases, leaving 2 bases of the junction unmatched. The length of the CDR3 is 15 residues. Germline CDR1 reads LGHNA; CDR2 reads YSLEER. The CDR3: CASSQEGGSSYEQYF. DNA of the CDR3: TGCGCCAGCAGCCAAGAGGGGGGGAGCTCCTACGAGCAGTACTTC.

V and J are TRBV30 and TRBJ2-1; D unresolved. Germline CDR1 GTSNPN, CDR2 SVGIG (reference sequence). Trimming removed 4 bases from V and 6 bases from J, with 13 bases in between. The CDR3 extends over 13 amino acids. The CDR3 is CAWNRKQVNEQFF. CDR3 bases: TGTGCCTGGAATCGAAAGCAGGTCAATGAGCAGTTCTTC.

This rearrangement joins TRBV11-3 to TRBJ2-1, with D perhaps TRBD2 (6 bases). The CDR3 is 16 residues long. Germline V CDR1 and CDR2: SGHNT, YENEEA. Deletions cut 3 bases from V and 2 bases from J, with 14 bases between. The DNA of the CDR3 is TGTGCCAGCAGCTTGGGCTGGGGGGAGGCCTACAATGAGCAGTTCTTC. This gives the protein CASSLGWGEAYNEQFF.

The DNA of the CDR3 is TGCGCCAGCAGCCAACTAGCGGGACAAGCAGAGACCCAGTACTTC. Amino acids: CASSQLAGQAETQYF. The chain has TRBV4-1 and TRBJ2-5; 9 bases line up with TRBD2. This CDR3 spans 15 amino acids. Trimming took 2 bases from V and 4 from J; bases not matched to a gene: 5. The germline V gene has CDR1 MGHRA and CDR2 YSYEKL.

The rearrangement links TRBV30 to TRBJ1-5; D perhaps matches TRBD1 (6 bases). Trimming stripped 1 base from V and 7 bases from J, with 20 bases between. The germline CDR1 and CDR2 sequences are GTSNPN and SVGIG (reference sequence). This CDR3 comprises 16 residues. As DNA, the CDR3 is TGTGCCTGGAGTGCCCAAATACAGGGTTTAGGCCAGCCCCAGCATTTT. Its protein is CAWSAQIQGLGQPQHF.

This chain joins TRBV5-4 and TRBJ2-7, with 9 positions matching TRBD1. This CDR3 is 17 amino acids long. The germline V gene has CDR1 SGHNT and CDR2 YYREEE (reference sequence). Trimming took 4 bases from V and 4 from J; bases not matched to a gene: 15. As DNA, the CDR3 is TGTGCCAGCAGCGTGGGGGGGACAGGGTTTGGTAGATACGAGCAGTACTTC. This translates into CASSVGGTGFGRYEQYF.

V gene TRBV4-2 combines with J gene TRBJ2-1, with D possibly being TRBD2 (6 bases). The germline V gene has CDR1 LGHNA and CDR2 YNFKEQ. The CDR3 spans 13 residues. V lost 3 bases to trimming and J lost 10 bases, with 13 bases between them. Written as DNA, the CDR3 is TGTGCCAGCAGCCACCCGGGACTTCGGGAGCAGTTCTTC. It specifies CASSHPGLREQFF.

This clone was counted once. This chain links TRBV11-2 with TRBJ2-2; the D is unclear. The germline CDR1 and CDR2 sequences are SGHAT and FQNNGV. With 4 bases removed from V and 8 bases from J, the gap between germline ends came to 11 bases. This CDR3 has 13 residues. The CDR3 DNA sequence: TGTGCCAGCAGCTCCCCACGAGTAGGGGAGCTGTTTTTT. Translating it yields CASSSPRVGELFF.

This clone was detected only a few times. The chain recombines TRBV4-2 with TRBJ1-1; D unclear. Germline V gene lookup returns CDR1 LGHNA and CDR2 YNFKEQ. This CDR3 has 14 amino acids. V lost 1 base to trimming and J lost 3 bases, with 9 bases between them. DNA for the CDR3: TGTGCCAGCAGCCAAGCTCCCACGGACACTGAAGCTTTCTTT. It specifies CASSQAPTDTEAFF.

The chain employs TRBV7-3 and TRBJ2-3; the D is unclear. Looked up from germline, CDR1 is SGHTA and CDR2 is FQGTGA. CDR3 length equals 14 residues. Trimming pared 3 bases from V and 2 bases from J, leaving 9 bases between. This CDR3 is CASSFYSATDTQYF. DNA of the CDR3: TGTGCCAGCAGCTTCTACTCTGCCACAGATACGCAGTATTTT.

DNA of the CDR3: TGTGCCAGCAGCTTACTGCAGGGAGATACGCAGTATTTT. Protein sequence: CASSLLQGDTQYF. The genes are TRBV7-9 and TRBJ2-3, with D maybe TRBD1 (5 bases). Germline values: CDR1 SEHNR, CDR2 FQNEAQ (reference sequence). The CDR3 totals 13 residues. Between the trimmed V and J ends, which lost 2 bases and 5 bases, there was a span of 8 bases.

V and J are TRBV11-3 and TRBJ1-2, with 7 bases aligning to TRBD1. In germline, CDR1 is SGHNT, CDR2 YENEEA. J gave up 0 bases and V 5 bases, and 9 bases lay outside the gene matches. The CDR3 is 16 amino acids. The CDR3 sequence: CASSPRDSETNYGYTF. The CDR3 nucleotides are TGTGCCAGCAGCCCGCGGGACAGCGAAACTAACTATGGCTACACCTTC.

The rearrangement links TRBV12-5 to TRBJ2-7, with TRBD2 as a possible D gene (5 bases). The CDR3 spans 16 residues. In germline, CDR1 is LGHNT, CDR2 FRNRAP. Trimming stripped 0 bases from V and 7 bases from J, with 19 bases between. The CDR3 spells CASGLVGTGNPWEQYF. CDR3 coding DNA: TGTGCTAGTGGTTTGGTAGGAACGGGAAATCCGTGGGAGCAGTACTTC.

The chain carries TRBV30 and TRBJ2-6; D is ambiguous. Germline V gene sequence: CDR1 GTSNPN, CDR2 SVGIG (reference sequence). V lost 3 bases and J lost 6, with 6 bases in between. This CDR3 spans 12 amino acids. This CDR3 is CAWSVLANVLTF. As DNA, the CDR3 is TGTGCCTGGAGCGTTCTGGCCAACGTCCTGACTTTC.